These 17 T cell receptor beta chains were sequenced from one sample in a study of technical replicates of blood from a few donors. Some clones are missing from TCRdb's copy, which holds only in-frame ones; the method was immunoSEQ multiplex PCR. The sample has 99,000 or so clones, 95% seen once; the top ten hold roughly 0.21%. The sample consisted of T cells isolated from PBMCs. Every receptor here comes from a human donor in good health.

V and J are TRBV5-1 and TRBJ2-5; 10 nucleotides align to TRBD2. CDR1 is SGHRS and CDR2 is YFSETQ in the germline V gene. Trimming removed 4 bases from V and 2 bases from J; junction bases left unmatched: 8. The CDR3 runs to 16 residues. The CDR3 region is CASSHRLAGGQETQYF. CDR3 in DNA: TGCGCCAGCAGCCACAGACTAGCGGGTGGACAAGAGACCCAGTACTTC.

The chain's CDR3 is CASSRDTIYF. CDR3 in DNA: TGTGCCAGCAGTCGAGACACCATATATTTT. The V call is TRBV2, the J call TRBJ1-3, with no clear D. Germline V gene sequence: CDR1 SNHLY, CDR2 FYNNEI. V was trimmed by 5 bases and J by 8 bases, leaving 4 bases between them. This CDR3 comprises 10 residues.

This clone was seen a few times. This sequence joins TRBV25-1 and TRBJ1-1; 8 nucleotides match TRBD1. Germline values: CDR1 MGHDK, CDR2 SYGVNS. This CDR3 spans 15 amino acids. Trimming cost V 5 bases and J 0 bases; bases outside gene matches: 5. CDR3 loop: CASSPWGQVNTEAFF. The DNA for the CDR3 is TGTGCCAGCAGTCCTTGGGGACAGGTGAACACTGAAGCTTTCTTT.

Points on this clone: At one end the junction does not follow the germline gene, possibly because of a read error. The chain joins TRBV11-2 to TRBJ2-1; TRBD2 aligns across 8 bases. The CDR3 totals 12 residues. Germline CDR1 and CDR2: SGHAT and FQNNGV. CDR3 residues: CASSLAGTRLVF. CDR3 in DNA: TGTGCCAGCAGCTTGGCCGGGACTAGGCTGGTCTTC.

The chain links TRBV4-2 to TRBJ2-3; D is uncertain. This CDR3 comprises 14 residues. Deletions cut 4 bases from V and 3 bases from J, with 11 bases between. Germline V gene sequence: CDR1 LGHNA, CDR2 YNFKEQ. The CDR3 protein is CASSPPERTDTQYF. The CDR3 coding sequence is TGTGCCAGCAGCCCCCCCGAGAGGACAGATACGCAGTATTTT.

The chain recombines TRBV6-5 with TRBJ1-2; D is unresolved. This CDR3 has 10 residues. V was cut by 6 bases and J by 6 bases, with 5 bases left in between. Germline V gives CDR1 MNHEY, CDR2 SVGAGI. The CDR3 DNA is TGTGCCAGCAGCTCCGATGGCTACACCTTC. The encoded protein is CASSSDGYTF.

This chain connects TRBV5-1 to TRBJ2-2, with 9 bases lining up with TRBD2. Trimming at V came to 7 bases and at J to 4 bases, leaving 17 bases not matched to a gene. The CDR3 is made up of 18 amino acids. Germline CDR1 reads SGHRS; CDR2 reads YFSETQ. The CDR3 region is CASRGIGGGARGTGELFF. The CDR3 DNA sequence: TGCGCCAGCCGTGGCATCGGCGGGGGGGCCCGCGGCACCGGGGAGCTGTTTTTT.

J is TRBJ1-1 and V is TRBV14, with D possibly matching TRBD1 (6 bases). The CDR3 extends over 14 amino acids. V lost 2 bases to trimming and J lost 7 bases, with 14 bases between them. Per germline, CDR1 SGHDN and CDR2 FVKESK. In DNA form, the CDR3 reads TGTGCCAGCAGCCAAATGACAGGAGTGAATGAAGCTTTCTTT. Its translation: CASSQMTGVNEAFF.

The chain employs TRBV21-1 and TRBJ1-4; the D call of TRBD1 is as the table states it, not checked on the DNA. TRBV21-1 is a pseudogene locus. CDR3 length equals 13 residues. The CDR3 is CASPRDRCRKLFF. The CDR3 region has the DNA TGTGCCAGCCCCCGGGACAGGTGTAGAAAACTGTTTTTT.

The genes are TRBV9 and TRBJ2-7; 9 bases map to TRBD1. V shed 4 bases, J shed 6 bases, and the junction held 5 bases outside the gene matches. Germline CDR1 is SGDLS and CDR2 is YYNGEE. This CDR3 comprises 13 residues. CDR3 sequence (DNA): TGTGCCAGCAGCTCAAGACAGGGGGGCGAGCAGTACTTC. Its translation is CASSSRQGGEQYF.

The V call is TRBV28, the J call TRBJ2-1, with 9 nucleotides matching TRBD2. Germline CDR1 MDHEN, CDR2 SYDVKM. The CDR3 extends over 18 amino acids. Germline trimming cut 5 bases from V and 1 base from J; bases unmatched to any gene: 12. The CDR3 loop reads CASSPTAGGSGSYNEQFF. The DNA for the CDR3 is TGTGCCAGCAGTCCCACGGCGGGAGGGTCCGGATCCTACAATGAGCAGTTCTTC. The variable domain in full, completed from reference TRBV28 and TRBJ2-1, reads DVKVTQSSRYLVKRTGEKVFLECVQDMDHENMFWYRQDPGLGLRLIYFSYDVKMKEKGDIPEGYSVSREKKERFSLILESASTNQTSMYLCASSPTAGGSGSYNEQFFGPGTRLTVL.

This clone has a handful of counts. The CDR3 is CASSGWGRNGYTF. The CDR3 DNA reads TGCGCCAGCAGTGGATGGGGGAGGAATGGCTACACCTTC. This sequence joins TRBV10-2 and TRBJ1-2; the D gene is possibly TRBD1 (5 bases). V was cut by 4 bases and J by 6 bases, with 12 bases left in between. This CDR3 has 13 residues. Germline V gene sequence: CDR1 WSHSY, CDR2 SAAADI.

The J gene is TRBJ2-1, the V gene TRBV7-9; 9 bases agree with TRBD1. From germline, CDR1 is SEHNR and CDR2 FQNEAQ (reference sequence). This CDR3 spans 16 amino acids. V trimming: 6 bases; J trimming: 5 bases; junction bases outside the gene matches: 11. DNA of the CDR3: TGTGCCAGCAGACGATCCGGGACAGGGTGGAACAATGAGCAGTTCTTC. Residues: CASRRSGTGWNNEQFF.

The CDR3 bases are TGCGCCAGCAGCCCAGGGACAGACTATAGCAATCAGCCCCAGCATTTT. The encoded protein is CASSPGTDYSNQPQHF. V and J are TRBV5-1 and TRBJ1-5; 7 bases are shared with TRBD1. Germline CDR1 reads SGHRS; CDR2 reads YFSETQ. The V segment lost 4 bases and the J segment 0 bases; nucleotides outside the gene matches: 7. CDR3 length: 16 amino acids.

The count of this clone is one. The V and J genes are TRBV7-2 and TRBJ2-3; possibly TRBD2 for D (5 bases). V was pared by 5 bases and J by 3 bases, with 9 bases between. The CDR3 is made up of 13 amino acids. In germline, CDR1 is SGHTA, CDR2 FQGNSA. The CDR3 loop reads CASSPGGTDTQYF. CDR3 nucleotides: TGTGCCAGCAGCCCCGGAGGAACAGATACGCAGTATTTT.

J is TRBJ2-1 and V is TRBV5-1, with 10 bases that match TRBD1. The CDR3 length is 13 residues. V shed 4 bases, J shed 15 bases, and the junction held 10 bases outside the gene matches. Germline CDR1 and CDR2: SGHRS and YFSETQ. CDR3 sequence: CASSLFGTGEAFF. CDR3 in DNA: TGCGCCAGCAGCCTGTTTGGGACAGGGGAGGCGTTCTTC.

The genes are TRBV10-2 and TRBJ2-7, with D possibly being TRBD2 (7 bases). This CDR3 spans 16 amino acids. V was clipped by 0 bases and J by 2 bases, with 14 bases between them. Germline V gene data show CDR1 as WSHSY and CDR2 as SAAADI. Here the CDR3 reads CASSESVGGPTYEQYF. The CDR3 DNA reads TGCGCCAGCAGTGAGTCTGTCGGGGGGCCCACCTACGAGCAGTACTTC.